This T cell receptor (beta chain) was observed in a study of blood T cell repertoires in COVID-19. Background on the study: COVID-19 samples from acute and convalescent phases originated in the United States, Italy and Spain. PBMCs, B-cell-depleted T cells, or T cells were the source of the cDNA or gDNA that made up the material.

V lost 4 bases, J lost 3 bases, and 11 bases lay in between. Germline V gene lookup returns CDR1 SGHTA and CDR2 FQGNSA. CDR3 length: 14 residues. Authors' analysis steps: Quantification of nucleated cells was approximated via reference gene primer amplification. The data were produced by immunoSEQ multiplex PCR, yet TCRdb's version contains in-frame clones alone and is incomplete. V and J calls and clone size are copied from that table; D and trimming were computed from the DNA. The sample has approximately 220,000 clones; more than 75% are singletons. Material: peripheral blood. V is TRBV7-2 and J is TRBJ2-3; no firm D call. The sequence derives from a man between 45 and 60 years old who had recovered from COVID-19. CDR3 region: CASSSYSDTDTQYF. CDR3 DNA: TGTGCCAGCAGCTCGTATTCAGATACAGATACGCAGTATTTT.